The entry that follows covers one T cell receptor (beta chain) sequence. Its specificity is unknown. TCRbeta library preparation incorporated unique molecular identifiers. TCRdb re-analysed the PCR reads in MiXCR, keeping a single row per CDR3 protein. The sample records about 870,000 distinct CDR3 sequences, less than 20% being singletons. This entry belongs to a study of T-cell reconstitution after alpha-beta-depleted transplantation in children. The study, taken as a whole, reports: After transplant, high TCRbeta diversity at day 60 in some patients arose from surviving recipient T cells and thymic progenitors. Reportedly, alpha-beta T cells present about two months post-transplant originated from several hundred expanded clones of graft origin. Among T cells one year after transplant, newly produced cells accounted for most counts and diversity.

From germline, CDR1 is DFQATT and CDR2 SNEGSKA (reference sequence). Trimming shortened V by 3 bases and J by 8 bases, and 14 bases separated the two germline ends. CDR3 length: 13 residues. The sample consisted of PBMCs, mostly from graft donor cells, taken 360 days after TCRalphabeta/CD19-depleted stem cell transplant. This receptor was obtained from a male patient between 10 and 17 years old who had a stem cell transplant for acute lymphoblastic leukemia, so the T cells may come from the graft donor. The V call is TRBV20-1, the J call TRBJ2-1; D unresolved. DNA of the CDR3: TGCAGTGCTAGGGCCTCAAACTTCGATGAGCAGTTCTTC. It yields the protein CSARASNFDEQFF.